Given below is one T cell receptor (beta chain) in context. Its antigen is not identified. Each CDR3 protein gets one entry after TCRdb re-called the 5' RACE reads with MiXCR. Of 150,000 to 200,000 distinct CDR3 sequences in the sample, about 28% are singletons; the top ten hold about 11%. The sample originates from a study of T-cell memory formation after mild COVID-19. Study overall: Largely, the TCR clusters proved donor specific.

Findings and caveats of the study: Pre-infection memory harbored some responding clones, suggesting cross-reactive memory joined.

V lost 1 base and J lost 0, with 12 bases in between. Germline lookup yields CDR1 SQVTM and CDR2 ANQGSEA. The CDR3 is made up of 16 amino acids. Sequenced sample: PBMCs or a T cell subset sorted from them (not recorded which). This sequence joins TRBV29-1 and TRBJ2-2; perhaps TRBD1 as D (5 bases). This sequence was found in an adult woman who had mild COVID-19 (a few samples of this study predate the infection). Cell type and time point are not known. CDR3: CSVEVTAFANTGELFF. In DNA form, the CDR3 reads TGCAGCGTTGAAGTGACAGCCTTCGCGAACACCGGGGAGCTGTTTTTT.